The 24 T cell receptor beta chains reported below all come from one sample, sequenced in a study of shared clonotypes between healthy human individuals. Using immunoSEQ multiplex PCR, the repertoire was profiled, and TCRdb retains in-frame clones only, with some absent. This table holds about 360,000 clones, around 79% found once. The sequencing input was memory CD4+ T cells sorted from blood. Documented subset: CD45RA-negative fraction. Source of these receptors: a man aged 25 to 40 in good health.

This clone was observed a handful of times. The J gene is TRBJ1-2, the V gene TRBV30; a possible D gene is TRBD1 (5 bases). Germline assignment: CDR1 GTSNPN and CDR2 SVGIG (reference sequence). CDR3 length equals 14 residues. V lost 2 bases, J lost 4 bases, and 14 bases lay in between. The DNA of the CDR3 is TGTGCCTGGAGTCCGGACATCATATCCTATGGCTACACCTTC. It translates to CAWSPDIISYGYTF.

This chain joins TRBV6-5 and TRBJ1-1, with 8 bases identical to TRBD1. Germline V gene sequence: CDR1 MNHEY, CDR2 SVGAGI. This CDR3 region has 16 residues. The ends lost 2 bases at V and 2 bases at J; junction bases unmatched: 7. CDR3 sequence reads: CASSYTRTGTNTEAFF. The CDR3 DNA is TGTGCCAGCAGTTACACGCGGACAGGGACCAACACTGAAGCTTTCTTT.

The rearrangement joins TRBV18 to TRBJ2-7; perhaps TRBD2 as D (7 bases). Trimming removed 3 bases from V and 4 bases from J, with 19 bases in between. CDR1 is KGHSH, CDR2 LQKENI, per germline. The CDR3 runs to 16 residues. The CDR3 here is CASSPQGGAVGYEQYF. CDR3 in DNA: TGTGCCAGCTCACCGCAAGGGGGGGCTGTGGGGTACGAGCAGTACTTC.

V and J are TRBV6-5 and TRBJ1-5, with D unresolved. From germline, CDR1 is MNHEY and CDR2 SVGAGI. V lost 6 bases and J 1 base, leaving 4 bases between the germline ends. The CDR3 extends over 12 amino acids. This CDR3 is CASRTSNQPQHF. The CDR3 DNA is TGTGCCAGCAGAACCAGCAATCAGCCCCAGCATTTT.

The rearrangement uses TRBV14 and TRBJ2-3, with 7 positions matching TRBD2. Germline loops: CDR1 SGHDN, CDR2 FVKESK. The V gene end was trimmed by 4 bases and the J gene end by 6 bases; junction bases not matched to a gene: 7. CDR3 length: 14 amino acids. The CDR3 protein is CASSPYRGDDTQYF. Written as DNA, the CDR3 is TGTGCCAGCAGCCCCTATCGGGGGGATGATACGCAGTATTTT.

The gene calls are TRBV5-6 and TRBJ2-7, with 8 bases aligning to TRBD2. Germline-derived CDR1 and CDR2 are SGHDT and YYEEEE. The junction had 15 bases not matched to a gene; V was cut back by 4 bases and J by 6 bases. This CDR3 contains 16 residues. For the CDR3, the DNA is TGTGCCAGCAGCCCCTGGGCGGGAGCGGGAGATCTCGAGCAGTACTTC. This codes for CASSPWAGAGDLEQYF.

The J gene is TRBJ1-2, the V gene TRBV6-1, with D tentatively TRBD1 (5 bases). Trimming pared 3 bases from V and 5 bases from J, leaving 16 bases between. The germline gives CDR1 MNHNS, CDR2 SASEGT. The CDR3 consists of 15 residues. The CDR3 region is CASSDSTGRDYGYTF. Here the CDR3 DNA reads TGTGCCAGCAGTGACTCAACAGGCCGGGATTATGGCTACACCTTC.

The chain has TRBV29-1 and TRBJ2-1; 8 bases are a match to TRBD2. There are 15 residues in the CDR3. The V segment lost 3 bases and the J segment 5 bases; nucleotides outside the gene matches: 9. CDR1 is SQVTM, CDR2 ANQGSEA, per germline. The CDR3 protein is CSVEEGLGQNNEQFF. For the CDR3, the DNA is TGCAGCGTTGAGGAGGGACTAGGACAGAACAATGAGCAGTTCTTC.

This clone was seen once. The rearrangement uses TRBV20-1 and TRBJ2-1; the D is unclear. Germline CDR1 DFQATT, CDR2 SNEGSKA (reference sequence). This CDR3 comprises 11 residues. Trimming took 3 bases from V and 14 from J, leaving 14 bases between them. CDR3 loop: CSARKTDLEFF. The DNA of the CDR3 is TGCAGTGCTAGGAAGACCGATTTGGAGTTCTTC.

V is TRBV4-2 and J is TRBJ2-2; possible D gene TRBD2, 6 bases. The CDR3 loop spans 16 amino acids. Between the trimmed V and J ends, which lost 4 bases and 4 bases, there was a span of 16 bases. Germline V gene data show CDR1 as LGHNA and CDR2 as YNFKEQ. Here the CDR3 DNA reads TGTGCCAGCAGCCCCCGCGTGCAGGGAGGCACCGGGGAGCTGTTTTTT. Translated: CASSPRVQGGTGELFF.

This chain links TRBV7-2 with TRBJ1-5; no clear D. The CDR3 contains 13 residues. The germline V and J ends were trimmed by 2 bases and 7 bases, with 9 bases remaining between them. Per the germline V gene, CDR1 is SGHTA and CDR2 is FQGNSA. The CDR3 DNA sequence: TGTGCCAGCAGCTTACAGGAAAGACAGCCCCAGCATTTT. This translates into CASSLQERQPQHF.

The chain has TRBV18 and TRBJ2-1; D ambiguous. The CDR3 extends over 13 amino acids. V gave up 3 bases and J gave up 3 bases, with 6 bases separating them. The germline V gene encodes CDR1 KGHSH and CDR2 LQKENI. The CDR3 is CASSPKDYNEQFF. CDR3 bases: TGTGCCAGCTCACCGAAAGACTACAATGAGCAGTTCTTC.

This clone was recorded once. This rearrangement joins TRBV18 to TRBJ2-3; 9 positions agree with TRBD1. In germline, CDR1 is KGHSH, CDR2 LQKENI. V lost 6 bases and J lost 3; bases outside the gene matches: 7. CDR3 length equals 15 residues. Here the CDR3 DNA reads TGTGCCAGCTCCCGCCGACAGGGGGGTACAGATACGCAGTATTTT. It encodes CASSRRQGGTDTQYF. The whole variable domain, filled in from reference TRBV18 and TRBJ2-3, reads NAGVMQNPRHLVRRRGQEARLRCSPMKGHSHVYWYRQLPEEGLKFMVYLQKENIIDESGMPKERFSAEFPKEGPSILRIQQVVRGDSAAYFCASSRRQGGTDTQYFGPGTRLTVL.

The sample holds one count of this clone. V usage is TRBV5-8 and J usage is TRBJ2-5; D could derive from TRBD1 or TRBD2 (6 bases each). Looked up from germline, CDR1 is SGHTS and CDR2 is YDEGEE. The CDR3 is 19 amino acids. The ends were cut back, 4 bases at V and 1 base at J, with 26 bases in the middle. DNA for the CDR3: TGTGCCAGCAGCACATGGGGGGCCCCGACAAGAGCAACCCAAGAGACCCAGTACTTC. Amino acids: CASSTWGAPTRATQETQYF.

This clone was seen more than once but under ten times. V is TRBV10-3 and J is TRBJ1-4; 7 positions agree with TRBD1. Germline V CDR1 and CDR2: ENHRY, SYGVKD. Germline trimming cut 6 bases from V and 8 bases from J; bases unmatched to any gene: 9. The CDR3 runs 14 residues. The CDR3 region is CAIRPTGSKEKLFF. The CDR3, as DNA: TGTGCCATCAGACCGACAGGGAGTAAAGAAAAACTGTTTTTT.

In regard to this clone: The sample has other DNA sequences that encode this CDR3 too. V is TRBV11-2 and J is TRBJ1-1, with D tentatively TRBD1 (5 bases). This CDR3 has 11 amino acids. Deletions cut 0 bases from V and 14 bases from J, with 10 bases between. Germline lookup yields CDR1 SGHAT and CDR2 FQNNGV. CDR3 bases: TGTGCCAGCAGCTTAGAGACAGTGGCCTTCTTT. Translation: CASSLETVAFF.

The chain carries TRBV28 and TRBJ2-3, with 13 bases matching TRBD2. The CDR3 runs 15 residues. Germline-derived CDR1 and CDR2 are MDHEN and SYDVKM. V shed 4 bases, J shed 6 bases, and the junction held 4 bases outside the gene matches. CDR3 nucleotides: TGTGCCAGCAGTTCCCGGACTAGCGGGGGCGATACGCAGTATTTT. This gives the protein CASSSRTSGGDTQYF.

This clone was counted only a few times. V is TRBV2 and J is TRBJ1-1; no clear D. The CDR3 sequence is 13 residues long. The germline V gene has CDR1 SNHLY and CDR2 FYNNEI. With 4 bases removed from V and 0 bases from J, the gap between germline ends came to 6 bases. CDR3 residues: CASSVGLNTEAFF. The CDR3 region has the DNA TGTGCCAGCAGTGTAGGGCTGAACACTGAAGCTTTCTTT. The full variable domain, rest sourced from reference TRBV2 and TRBJ1-1, is EPEVTQTPSHQVTQMGQEVILRCVPISNHLYFYWYRQILGQKVEFLVSFYNNEISEKSEIFDDQFSVERPDGSNFTLKIRSTKLEDSAMYFCASSVGLNTEAFFGQGTRLTVV.

This clone is a singleton in its sample. A much larger clone is a single base away; this may be a read error. The chain combines TRBV28 with TRBJ1-5, with a tentative D call TRBD1 (6 bases). The germline gives CDR1 MDHEN, CDR2 SYDVKM. V was cut by 7 bases and J by 2 bases, with 9 bases left in between. This CDR3 spans 13 amino acids. CDR3 region: CASKGVGNQPQHF. CDR3 bases: TGTGCCAGCAAGGGGGTGGGCAATCAGCCCCAGCATTTT.

The chain couples TRBV28 to TRBJ1-2; 7 bases line up with TRBD1. The CDR3 extends over 17 amino acids. J gave up 5 bases and V 5 bases, and 17 bases lay outside the gene matches. The germline V gene encodes CDR1 MDHEN and CDR2 SYDVKM. CDR3 nucleotides: TGTGCCAGCAGTGCGAGCGGACAGGCCAATGTGGGTTATGGCTACACCTTC. As protein: CASSASGQANVGYGYTF.

The rearrangement joins TRBV5-6 to TRBJ2-5, with 13 bases matching TRBD2. With 4 bases clipped from V and 1 base from J, the junction kept 1 base outside the gene matches. Germline CDR1 SGHDT, CDR2 YYEEEE. The CDR3 sequence is 15 residues long. The chain's CDR3 is CASSRTSGGQETQYF. The CDR3 DNA is TGTGCCAGCAGCCGGACTAGCGGGGGCCAAGAGACCCAGTACTTC.

This chain links TRBV6-8 with TRBJ2-5; D ambiguous. The V and J ends lost 5 bases and 8 bases respectively, with 15 bases between them. Germline V gene lookup returns CDR1 MNHGY and CDR2 SAAAGT. CDR3 length: 13 amino acids. CDR3 nucleotide sequence: TGTGCCAGCAGTCCCACCTCCGACGGAACCCAGTACTTC. Translation: CASSPTSDGTQYF.

The chain joins TRBV18 to TRBJ2-4; 9 bases match TRBD1. This CDR3 comprises 15 residues. Per germline, CDR1 KGHSH and CDR2 LQKENI. V was clipped by 1 base and J by 6 bases; unmatched bases: 4. CDR3 in DNA: TGTGCCAGCTCACCACGGGACAGGGTTACAAACATTCAGTACTTC. This translates into CASSPRDRVTNIQYF.

The rearrangement joins TRBV19 to TRBJ2-1; 8 bases map to TRBD2. V lost 8 bases to trimming and J lost 0 bases; unmatched junction nucleotides: 12. CDR1 is LNHDA, CDR2 SQIVND, per germline (reference sequence). The CDR3 has 17 amino acids. The CDR3 DNA is TGTGCCAGTTTTGTGGGGGCGGGAGGAGACTCCTACAATGAGCAGTTCTTC. Protein sequence: CASFVGAGGDSYNEQFF.